These T cell receptor beta chains were read from a single sample in a study of control samples from healthy donors and cancer patients. This table comes from immunoSEQ multiplex PCR, and its TCRdb copy is limited to in-frame clones, with some not included. The sample lists just over 50,000 clones, approximately 91% occurring once. Sequencing was done on a sample of PBMCs. The receptors were sampled from a man aged 50-59 years with head and neck cancer. Both conserved end residues are part of each CDR3. Each record gives: V gene, clone size, D gene, J gene, CDR3 protein, CDR3 DNA. A D gene is named only where the DNA matches it firmly. Expanded clones get a size class; other rows say once, few or many, or leave the size out.

v_gene: TRBV6-5
abundance: .
d_gene: TRBD1
j_gene: TRBJ1-4
CDR3aa: CASSYSPTGLEKLFF
CDR3nt: TGTGCCAGCAGTTACTCTCCGACAGGGCTCGAAAAACTGTTTTTT

v_gene: TRBV27
abundance: .
d_gene: .
j_gene: TRBJ1-2
CDR3aa: CASRTQGRYYGYTF
CDR3nt: TGTGCCAGCAGGACCCAGGGGCGTTACTATGGCTACACCTTC

v_gene: TRBV28
abundance: .
d_gene: .
j_gene: TRBJ1-1
CDR3aa: CASSPTRNTEAFF
CDR3nt: TGTGCCAGCAGTCCGACACGGAACACTGAAGCTTTCTTT

v_gene: TRBV29-1
abundance: .
d_gene: TRBD1
j_gene: TRBJ1-1
CDR3aa: CSGDRDTEAFF
CDR3nt: TGCAGCGGGGACAGGGACACTGAAGCTTTCTTT

v_gene: TRBV19
abundance: .
d_gene: TRBD2
j_gene: TRBJ2-3
CDR3aa: CASSSLAGPTDTQYF
CDR3nt: TGTGCCAGTAGTTCACTAGCGGGACCCACAGATACGCAGTATTTT

v_gene: TRBV7-3
abundance: .
d_gene: .
j_gene: TRBJ1-6
CDR3aa: CASSMGGDHNSPLHF
CDR3nt: TGTGCCAGCAGTATGGGCGGGGACCATAATTCACCCCTCCACTTT

v_gene: TRBV6-5
abundance: .
d_gene: TRBD1
j_gene: TRBJ2-4
CDR3aa: CASRPPGQGRNIQYF
CDR3nt: TGTGCCAGCAGGCCACCGGGACAGGGAAGGAACATTCAGTACTTC

v_gene: TRBV2
abundance: once
d_gene: TRBD1
j_gene: TRBJ1-3
CDR3aa: CASSTRTGQGNTIYF
CDR3nt: TGTGCCAGCAGTACCCGGACAGGGCAAGGAAACACCATATATTTT

v_gene: TRBV3-1/TRBV3-2
abundance: .
d_gene: .
j_gene: TRBJ1-4
CDR3aa: CASSQERQGIRIEKLFF
CDR3nt: TGTGCCAGCAGCCAAGAGCGTCAGGGGATTAGGATCGAAAAACTGTTTTTT

v_gene: TRBV4-3
abundance: .
d_gene: TRBD1
j_gene: TRBJ2-7
CDR3aa: CASSQATGGYEQYF
CDR3nt: TGCGCCAGCAGCCAAGCGACAGGGGGCTACGAGCAGTACTTC

v_gene: TRBV28
abundance: .
d_gene: .
j_gene: TRBJ1-4
CDR3aa: CASSLWGTTNEKLFF
CDR3nt: TGTGCCAGCAGTTTATGGGGGACAACTAATGAAAAACTGTTTTTT

v_gene: TRBV7-9
abundance: .
d_gene: .
j_gene: TRBJ1-2
CDR3aa: CASPGAGTYGYTF
CDR3nt: TGTGCCAGCCCGGGGGCAGGGACCTATGGCTACACCTTC

v_gene: TRBV28
abundance: .
d_gene: .
j_gene: TRBJ1-2
CDR3aa: CATQGPYGYTF
CDR3nt: TGTGCCACCCAGGGACCCTATGGCTACACCTTC

v_gene: TRBV5-4
abundance: .
d_gene: .
j_gene: TRBJ2-4
CDR3aa: CASSTGWGARNIQYF
CDR3nt: TGTGCCAGCAGCACCGGGTGGGGGGCTAGGAACATTCAGTACTTC

v_gene: TRBV11-2
abundance: .
d_gene: .
j_gene: TRBJ2-2
CDR3aa: CASSRSAGTNTGELFF
CDR3nt: TGTGCCAGCAGCCGATCCGCGGGAACGAACACCGGGGAGCTGTTTTTT

v_gene: TRBV7-2
abundance: .
d_gene: .
j_gene: TRBJ2-1
CDR3aa: CASSLVATGSYNEQFF
CDR3nt: TGTGCCAGCAGCTTAGTCGCGACTGGTTCCTACAATGAGCAGTTCTTC

v_gene: TRBV30
abundance: .
d_gene: .
j_gene: TRBJ1-1
CDR3aa: CAWTPGTYTEAFF
CDR3nt: TGTGCCTGGACCCCCGGGACTTACACTGAAGCTTTCTTT

v_gene: TRBV15
abundance: .
d_gene: TRBD1
j_gene: TRBJ1-3
CDR3aa: CATSRDPGGFGNTIYF
CDR3nt: TGTGCCACCAGCAGAGACCCAGGGGGTTTCGGAAACACCATATATTTT

v_gene: TRBV29-1
abundance: .
d_gene: .
j_gene: TRBJ2-7
CDR3aa: CSVVRSPLEQYF
CDR3nt: TGCAGCGTTGTCCGCTCCCCCCTCGAGCAGTACTTC

v_gene: TRBV19
abundance: .
d_gene: TRBD2
j_gene: TRBJ2-7
CDR3aa: CASSIGASGEHEQYF
CDR3nt: TGTGCCAGTAGTATAGGTGCTAGCGGGGAACACGAGCAGTACTTC

v_gene: TRBV5-5
abundance: .
d_gene: TRBD1
j_gene: TRBJ2-1
CDR3aa: CASRVRTGEPNEQFF
CDR3nt: TGTGCCAGCAGGGTACGGACAGGGGAACCGAATGAGCAGTTCTTC

v_gene: TRBV9
abundance: .
d_gene: TRBD2
j_gene: TRBJ2-7
CDR3aa: CASSVGGASGMNEQYF
CDR3nt: TGTGCCAGCAGCGTAGGCGGGGCTAGCGGGATGAACGAGCAGTACTTC